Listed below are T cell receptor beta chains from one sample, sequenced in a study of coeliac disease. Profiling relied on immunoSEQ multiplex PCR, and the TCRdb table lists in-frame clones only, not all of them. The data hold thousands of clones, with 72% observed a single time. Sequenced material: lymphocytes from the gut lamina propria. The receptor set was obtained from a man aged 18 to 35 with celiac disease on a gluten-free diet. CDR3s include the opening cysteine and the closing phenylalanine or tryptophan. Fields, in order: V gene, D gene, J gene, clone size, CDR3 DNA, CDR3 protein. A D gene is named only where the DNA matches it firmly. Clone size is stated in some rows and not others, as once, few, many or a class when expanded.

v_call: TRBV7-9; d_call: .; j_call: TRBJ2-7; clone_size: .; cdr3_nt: TGTGCCAGCAGCCTTCTTAACGAGCAGTACTTC; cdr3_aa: CASSLLNEQYF
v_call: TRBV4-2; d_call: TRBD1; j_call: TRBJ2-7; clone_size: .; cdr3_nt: TGTGCCAGCAGCCAAAAGGGCGGACAGGGGGCGCAGGGCGAGCAGTACTTC; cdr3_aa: CASSQKGGQGAQGEQYF
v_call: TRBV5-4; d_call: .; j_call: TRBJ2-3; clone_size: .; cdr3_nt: TGTGCCAGCAGCTTGCGGGGGGCTCAAGATACGCAGTATTTT; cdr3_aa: CASSLRGAQDTQYF
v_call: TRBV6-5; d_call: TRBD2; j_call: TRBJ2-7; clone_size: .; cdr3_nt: TGTGCCAGCAGTTATGGCGGGACTAGCGGCGAGCAGTACTTC; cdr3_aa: CASSYGGTSGEQYF
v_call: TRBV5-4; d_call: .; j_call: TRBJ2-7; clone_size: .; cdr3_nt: TGTGCCAGCAGCCACCAACAGGGAGACGAGCAGTACTTC; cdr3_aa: CASSHQQGDEQYF
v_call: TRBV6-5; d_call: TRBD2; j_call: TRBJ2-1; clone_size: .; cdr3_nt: TGTGCCAGCAGTCCGAGGACTAGCGGTCGTAATGAGCAGTTCTTC; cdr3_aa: CASSPRTSGRNEQFF
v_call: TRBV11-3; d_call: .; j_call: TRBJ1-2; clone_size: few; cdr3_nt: TGTGCCAGCAGCCCAACAACAGGGACCCCCACAACTAACTATGGCTACACCTTC; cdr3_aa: CASSPTTGTPTTNYGYTF
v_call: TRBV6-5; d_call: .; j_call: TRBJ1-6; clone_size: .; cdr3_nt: TGTGCCAGCTCGGGTCGGTCGTCACCCCTCCACTTT; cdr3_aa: CASSGRSSPLHF
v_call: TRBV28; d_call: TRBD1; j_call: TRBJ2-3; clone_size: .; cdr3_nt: TGTGCCAGCAGTTCGGGACAGAACCCCACAGATACGCAGTATTTT; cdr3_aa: CASSSGQNPTDTQYF
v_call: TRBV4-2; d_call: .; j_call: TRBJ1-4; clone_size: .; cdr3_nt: TGTGCCAGCAGCCAAGCAGAGGGCACCGATGAAAAACTGTTTTTT; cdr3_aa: CASSQAEGTDEKLFF
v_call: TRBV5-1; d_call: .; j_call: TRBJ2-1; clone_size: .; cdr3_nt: TGCGCCAGCAGCTCAGGACAGTTAAGATACAATGAGCAGTTCTTC; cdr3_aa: CASSSGQLRYNEQFF
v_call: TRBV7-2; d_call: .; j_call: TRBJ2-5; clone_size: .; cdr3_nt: TGTGCCAGCAACTTCGACGGGGGTCCGAAGACCCAGTACTTC; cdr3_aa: CASNFDGGPKTQYF
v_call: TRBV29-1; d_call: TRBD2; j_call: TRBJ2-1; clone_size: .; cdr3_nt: TGCAGCGTTTTTCGACTAGCTCAAGGCGCCTATGAGCAGTTCTTC; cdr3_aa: CSVFRLAQGAYEQFF
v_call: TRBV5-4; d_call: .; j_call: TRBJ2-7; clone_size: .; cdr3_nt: TGTGCCAACCCCAGGCCCCACGAGCAGTACTTC; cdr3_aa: CANPRPHEQYF
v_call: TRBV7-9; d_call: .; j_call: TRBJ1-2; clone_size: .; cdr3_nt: TGTGCCAGCAGCCTAGCACTCGGGTCTAACTATGGCTACACCTTC; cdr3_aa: CASSLALGSNYGYTF
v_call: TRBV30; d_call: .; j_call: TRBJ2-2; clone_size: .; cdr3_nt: TGTGCCTGGAGTTCGAGAGGATACGGGGAGCTGTTTTTT; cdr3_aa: CAWSSRGYGELFF
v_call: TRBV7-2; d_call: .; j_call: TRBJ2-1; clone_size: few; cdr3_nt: TGTGCCAGCAGCCAATGGACACTTCAGCTCCATGAGCAGTTCTTC; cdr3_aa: CASSQWTLQLHEQFF
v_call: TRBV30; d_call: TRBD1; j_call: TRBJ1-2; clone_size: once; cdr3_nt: TGTGCCTGTCCAACAGGGGCATCGACTAACTATGGCTACACCTTC; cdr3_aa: CACPTGASTNYGYTF
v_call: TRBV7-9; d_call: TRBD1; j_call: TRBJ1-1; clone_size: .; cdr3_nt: TGTGCCAGCAGCTTGGCCGGGACAGACGAAGCTTTCTTT; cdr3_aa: CASSLAGTDEAFF
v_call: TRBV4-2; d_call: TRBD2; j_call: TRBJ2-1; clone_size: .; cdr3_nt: TGTGCCAGCAGCCAGGGATTCAGCGGGGGGTCTTACAATGAGCAGTTCTTC; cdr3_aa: CASSQGFSGGSYNEQFF
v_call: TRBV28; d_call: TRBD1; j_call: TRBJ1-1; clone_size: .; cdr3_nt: TGTGCCAGCAGTGCCCCCCGACAGGGAACTACTGAAGCTTTCTTT; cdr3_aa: CASSAPRQGTTEAFF
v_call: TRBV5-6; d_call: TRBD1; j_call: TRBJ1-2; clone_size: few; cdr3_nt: TGTGCCAGCAGCTTAGACAGGGGGCACAACTATGGCTACACCTTC; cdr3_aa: CASSLDRGHNYGYTF
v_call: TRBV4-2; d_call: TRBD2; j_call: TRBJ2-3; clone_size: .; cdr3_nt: TGTGCCAGCAGCCAAGAGGAAGGTAGCGGGGGGGGCACAGATACGCAGTATTTT; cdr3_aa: CASSQEEGSGGGTDTQYF
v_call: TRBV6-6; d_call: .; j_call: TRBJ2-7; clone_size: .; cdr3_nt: TGTGCCAGCAGTTACACCACTCCGTCCAGGGGATACGAGCAGTACTTC; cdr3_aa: CASSYTTPSRGYEQYF
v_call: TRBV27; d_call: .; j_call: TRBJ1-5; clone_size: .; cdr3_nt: TGTGCCAGCGGCCCACTACAGGGCTTCAATCAGCCCCAGCATTTT; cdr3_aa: CASGPLQGFNQPQHF
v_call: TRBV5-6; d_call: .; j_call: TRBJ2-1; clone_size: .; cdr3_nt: TGTGCCAGCATCCCACCGGGACTGAAGGATTACAATGAGCAGTTCTTC; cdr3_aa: CASIPPGLKDYNEQFF
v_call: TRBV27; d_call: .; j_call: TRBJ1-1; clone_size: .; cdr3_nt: TGTGCCAGCAGTCCAGACTGGGGCATGAACACTGAAGCTTTCTTT; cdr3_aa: CASSPDWGMNTEAFF
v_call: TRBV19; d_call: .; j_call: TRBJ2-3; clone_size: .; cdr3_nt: TGTGCCAGTAGCCCGATGAGCGGCACAGATACGCAGTATTTT; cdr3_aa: CASSPMSGTDTQYF
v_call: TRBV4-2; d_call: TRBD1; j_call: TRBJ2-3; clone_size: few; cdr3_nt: TGTGCCAGCAGCCCTGACAGGGGCACAGATACGCAGTATTTT; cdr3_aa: CASSPDRGTDTQYF
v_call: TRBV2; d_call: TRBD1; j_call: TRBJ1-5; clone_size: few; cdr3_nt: TGTGCCAGCAGTGGGGGACAGGGCGGAAGTCAGCCCCAGCATTTT; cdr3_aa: CASSGGQGGSQPQHF
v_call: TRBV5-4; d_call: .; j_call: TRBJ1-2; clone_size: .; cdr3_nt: TGTGCCAGCAGCTCGAGACAAACCCTGTATTATGGCTACACCTTC; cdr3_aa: CASSSRQTLYYGYTF